This T cell receptor beta chain derives from a study of blood T cell repertoires in COVID-19. Libraries were prepared by immunoSEQ multiplex PCR; TCRdb keeps only in-frame clonotypes and omits some of them. The sample includes 100,000 to 150,000 clones, about four fifths of them seen just once. The CDR3 sequence is 14 residues long. The germline gives CDR1 SGHTA, CDR2 FQGNSA. J was trimmed by 4 bases and V by 1 base; bases with no gene match: 3. The clonotype was recovered from a woman older than 75 with acute or convalescent COVID-19. The chain carries TRBV7-2 and TRBJ1-1; 7 bases agree with TRBD1. The sample was peripheral blood. The CDR3 bases are TGTGCCAGCAGCTTAGATCCAGGGGGCACTGAAGCTTTCTTT. This gives the protein CASSLDPGGTEAFF.